This entry features one T cell receptor beta chain sequence. The target antigen is unknown. These data originate in a study of shared clonotypes between healthy human individuals. General observations from the study: The study generally estimated greater richness for naive than memory subsets. Non-shared clonotypes were found to have lower generation probabilities than the clonotypes that were shared by all four of the sorted-subset donors.

The protocol was immunoSEQ multiplex PCR, while the TCRdb copy is restricted to in-frame clones and leaves out a portion. The sample consists of about 680,000 clones, around 90% of them appearing once. This CDR3 region has 14 residues. Trimming removed 4 bases from V and 2 bases from J, with 13 bases in between. Per germline, CDR1 SGDLS and CDR2 YYNGEE. CD45RO-negative CD8 cells positively selected for CCR7 made up the naive population, which excluded terminally differentiated effector memory CD45RA+ cells. This clonotype was sampled from a man aged 30 to 45 in good health. The sequencing input was naive CD8+ T cells sorted from blood. The gene calls are TRBV9 and TRBJ2-7; no firm D call. CDR3 sequence reads: CASSPQGGPYEQYF. The CDR3 DNA reads TGTGCCAGCAGCCCACAAGGCGGCCCCTACGAGCAGTACTTC.